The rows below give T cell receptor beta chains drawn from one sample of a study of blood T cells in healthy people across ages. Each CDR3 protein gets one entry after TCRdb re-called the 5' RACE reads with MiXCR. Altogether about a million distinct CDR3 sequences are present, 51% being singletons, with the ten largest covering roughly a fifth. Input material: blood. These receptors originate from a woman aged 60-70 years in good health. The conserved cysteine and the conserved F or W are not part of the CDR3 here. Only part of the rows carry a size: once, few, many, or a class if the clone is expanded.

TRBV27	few	ASSPAVGHRRAKNIQY
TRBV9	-	ASSDGTGIETQY
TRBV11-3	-	ASSHPTGEYYTGELF
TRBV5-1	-	ASSVVAGGGTDTQY
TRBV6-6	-	ASSRGGFDYNEQF
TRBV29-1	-	SVEGARPSYGYT
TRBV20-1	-	SAWFSEVPQETQY
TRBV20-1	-	SASGIGQGGETQY
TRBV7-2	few	ASSLSWTEDNQPQH
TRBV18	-	ASSAGQNEKLF